This T cell receptor beta chain was identified during a study of human versus mouse CDR3 diversity and MHC coevolution. Study-wide results and caveats: Humans had the largest estimated TCR beta repertoire, 1.5 million to 2 million clonotypes. Human T cells were selected on over 5 MHC II alleles. Human CDR3s averaged more deletions and insertions than mouse CDR3s.

The CDR3 totals 15 residues. Germline CDR1 and CDR2: SGHTA and FQGNSA. V lost 3 bases, J lost 5 bases, and 8 bases stayed unmatched. Cells were CD45RO-negative CD62L-positive naive CD4 T cells sorted from PBMCs. The data were produced by immunoSEQ multiplex PCR, yet TCRdb's version contains in-frame clones alone and is incomplete. The table records about 60,000 clones, 94% of them present only once. Concerning this clone: Its antigen is not identified.

The chain links TRBV7-2 to TRBJ1-1; 8 bases map to TRBD1. Sequencing input: naive CD4+ T cells from blood. Indicated subset: CD45RO-negative CD62L-positive naive CD4 T cells. The source is a person between 55 and 69 years old in good health. CDR3 in amino acids: CASSFNQGARTEAFF. The CDR3 coding sequence is TGTGCCAGCAGCTTCAACCAGGGGGCTCGAACTGAAGCTTTCTTT.